One T cell receptor beta chain is described in this entry. No antigen is known for it. The junction differs from germline at one of its ends, possibly a read error. Stable hyperthyroidism was defined as no progression to ophthalmopathy within 18 months of follow-up. The hyperthyroidism patients were 18 to 65 years old and newly diagnosed, with a disease duration of less than 2 months. Patients with other autoimmune diseases, uncontrolled infections, pregnancy or lactation were excluded. Diagnosis was based on clinical symptoms, serum thyroxine, TRAb, thyroid ultrasound and orbital computed tomography. Using Ficoll-Paque density gradient centrifugation, PBMCs were isolated from over 8.5 ml of fresh peripheral blood. Total RNA was extracted with Trizol reagent and quality-checked on an Agilent 2100 Bioanalyzer. The data were obtained in a study of Graves' ophthalmopathy and Graves' hyperthyroidism (dated by TCRdb to the late 2010s). With respect to the entire study: Peripheral blood was collected at initial diagnosis, prior to any treatment. In roughly six hyperthyroidism patients, the T-cell repertoires found in thyroid tissue were compared with those found in blood. The study used TCR beta repertoire signatures to distinguish Graves' ophthalmopathy from Graves' hyperthyroidism and to predict progression to ophthalmopathy. Following sampling, methimazole starting at 30 mg daily was administered to hyperthyroidism patients, and high-dose intravenous methylprednisolone was administered to ophthalmopathy patients. In total, under 150 blood samples were TCR-sequenced: fewer than 50 ophthalmopathy, under 80 hyperthyroidism and some 17 hyperthyroidism-to-ophthalmopathy patients. To explore V-J signatures that separate ophthalmopathy from hyperthyroidism, a discovery set of 100 patients was enrolled, consisting of 40 to 45 with ophthalmopathy and roughly 57 with stable hyperthyroidism. For independent validation, a separate cohort was made up of 18 hyperthyroidism patients plus 17 patients who later progressed from hyperthyroidism to ophthalmopathy. The roughly 91 discovery patients were randomly divided into training and test sets at a 7:3 ratio. What the research found in general, with its limitations: No statistical method was used to set the sample size in advance, and the investigators knew which group each participant was assigned to. In cross-validation, the 13-signature model distinguished ophthalmopathy from stable hyperthyroidism with approximately 90% sensitivity and approximately 81% specificity, while in the test set the corresponding values were approximately 80% and 75%. Among expanded thyroid clonotypes with frequency above 0.001, most also showed up in blood, which suggests that blood repertoires may reflect the thyroid immune response. In validation, the model predicted ophthalmopathy progression with over 60% sensitivity and approximately 78% specificity; 12 predicted patients were CT-confirmed with GO in a median of about 6.2 months.

TCR beta CDR3 regions were amplified from RNA transcripts for repertoire sequencing. The first round was an RT-PCR using HTBI primers with the Qiagen OneStep RT-PCR kit, and this first round was followed by a second-round multiplex PCR, then size selection and purification. The libraries underwent paired-end sequencing with 100 bp reads on an Illumina HiSeq2000. The source study handled its data this way. SOAPnuke was used to process the reads, removing any read that contained adapters or uncalled bases, had a mean Phred below 15, or lacked an exact match to the constant primer or identifier. COPE v1.2.5 was used to merge high-quality paired reads. Clonotypes were defined as unique nucleotide sequences and were aligned to IMGT TRB V, D and J references using MiTCR v1.1. The analysis was limited to V-J combinations with a frequency above 0.0001, which together covered over 99% of the repertoires. A TCR clonal expansion and chaos score per V-J combination was defined as the ratio of F50 clonal expansion to chaos observed in the TCRdist matrix. Welch's t-statistics and random forest were used to reduce the features to around 13 V-J combinations, which were then used as input to a naive Bayes classifier. The Morisita-Horn index was used to measure how similar the thyroid and blood repertoires were. In TCRdb, the public reads were trimmed at Q25 with fastp and aligned with MiXCR, with productive beta chains retained. Under each unique CDR3 protein, matching rows form one entry showing the most common genes and DNA. TCRdb's processing, not the study's, gives the V and J calls here. Counted in this sample were around 400,000 distinct CDR3 sequences; 21% of them appeared once. The ten largest account for around 3.2% of the sample.

The germline V gene yields SGHTA for CDR1 and FQGNSA for CDR2. From the cysteine through the phenylalanine, the CDR3 covers 13 amino acids. Left in the record is the CDR3 DNA by itself, 39 bases read in frame from the first base. The specimen sequenced was peripheral blood. The sequence came from a woman in her late teens or twenties with stable Graves' hyperthyroidism. Donor details come from another sample of the same person, matched by shared clones. The rearranged segments are TRBV7-2 and TRBJ2-2, with a weak D call of TRBD2 (5 bases match). The CDR3 region: CASSFTKSGELLF. The nucleotide sequence is TGCGCCAGCAGCTTCACCAAGTCCGGGGAGCTGTTGTTT.